Reported below is one T cell receptor (beta chain). Its specific antigen is unknown. No much larger clone is present one base from it, and per-base qualities are unavailable. For sequencing of the TCRbeta CDR3 region, genomic DNA was extracted from the sorted cells. The immunoSEQ Assay was used to sequence the TCRbeta CDR3 regions. TCRdb took over this immuneACCESS table, retaining in-frame rearrangements with V and J assigned. Such tables are incomplete; in checked studies, under half of the missing clones stem from an unresolved V gene, and the remainder is unexplained. The sample table shows more than 60,000 clones, and around 84% are seen once. 4% of the sample rests with the top ten. These data belong to a study of OX40 agonist ivuxolimab in advanced cancers. At the level of the whole study: Ivuxolimab was an agonistic, fully human IgG2 monoclonal antibody directed against OX40 (CD134), a costimulatory receptor. The dose-escalation cohort was 82.7% male with a mean age of approximately 59 years, ranging from roughly 20 to 80. Partial responses occurred in three dose-escalation patients, of whom one had hepatocellular carcinoma and two had cutaneous melanoma. The paper reports the monotherapy dose-escalation portion (N ≈ 52 patients) of the phase I ivuxolimab trial. Of the approximately 54 patients in dose escalation, some 20 had hepatocellular carcinoma, some 15 had melanoma, 9 had renal cell carcinoma and 9 had head and neck cancer. Prior anti-PD-1, anti-PD-L1 or anti-CTLA-4 therapy was permitted, and 35% to 40% of dose-escalation patients had received checkpoint inhibitors. The point of sequencing TCRbeta in the periphery was to test whether ivuxolimab changed TCR sequence diversity and drove clonal T-cell expansion. Intravenous ivuxolimab was administered to patients every 2 weeks at six dose levels: 0.01, 0.1, 0.3, 1.5, 3 and 10 mg/kg.

Findings and caveats that apply to the study as a whole: Antigen specificity was not determined for the clonally expanded peripheral T cells. At doses of 0.1 to 3.0 mg/kg, clonal expansion of both CD4+ and CD8+ T cells in blood was seen between baseline and week 6. After ivuxolimab, expanded clones were on average more numerous among CD8+ T cells than among CD4+ T cells. Low levels of normalized T-cell clonal expansion were also seen in some patients who did not respond. In the 0.1-3.0 mg/kg groups, partial responders were among the patients with the lowest normalized peripheral clonal expansion, particularly in CD8+ T cells.

The trial excluded patients who had a history of autoimmune disease or were on systemic immunosuppression. Peripheral blood for TCR sequencing was collected from all dose cohorts at baseline, on cycle 4 day 1, and on cycle 7 day 1. Samples were obtained from an open-label, multicenter, first-in-human phase I dose-escalation trial of ivuxolimab. Adults with locally advanced or metastatic melanoma, renal cell carcinoma, hepatocellular carcinoma or head and neck squamous cell carcinoma were enrolled in the trial. Before TCR sequencing, CD4+ T cells and CD8+ T cells from peripheral blood were sorted into separate populations. The receptor comes from an adult with an advanced solid tumor such as melanoma, head and neck, liver or kidney cancer. Source: CD4+ or CD8+ T cells sorted from blood, taken in a trial of the OX40 agonist ivuxolimab.

The bases read TGTGCCAGCAGCTTAAACCTAGCGGGATTACCAGATACGCAGTATTTT. Its amino acids are CASSLNLAGLPDTQYF. This sequence uses TRBV7-9 and TRBJ2-3; 9 nucleotides in the junction match TRBD2. At the junction V is shortened by 2 bases and J by 4 bases; bases outside the gene matches: 7. Taken from cysteine to phenylalanine, the CDR3 has 16 residues. Only the CDR3 portion is preserved as DNA: 48 bases, with reading frame beginning at the first base. Reading the germline V gene (reference sequence) gives CDR1 SEHNR and CDR2 FQNEAQ. Outside the CDR3, residues come from the reference TRBV7-9 and TRBJ2-3 proteins, so the full variable domain is: DTGVSQNPRHKITKRGQNVTFRCDPISEHNRLYWYRQTLGQGPEFLTYFQNEAQLEKSRLLSDRFSAERPKGSFSTLEIQRTEQGDSAMYLCASSLNLAGLPDTQYFGPGTRLTVL.